This TCR beta chain was captured in a study of shared clonotypes between healthy human individuals. CDR1 is SGHRS and CDR2 is YFSETQ in the germline V gene. J gave up 4 bases and V 7 bases, and 8 bases lay outside the gene matches. The CDR3 is made up of 14 amino acids. Here immunoSEQ multiplex PCR was the method, and the copy in TCRdb shows in-frame clones only, minus some. Of 2 million to 3 million clones in the sample, roughly 93% were seen once. The clonotype was recovered from a young man in good health. Some clones in this sample may be carry-over from other donors' samples. The sequenced sample consisted of naive CD4+ T cells from PBMCs. As for subset: CD45RA+ positively selected. The chain links TRBV5-1 to TRBJ2-5; 9 bases are a match to TRBD1. Here the CDR3 DNA reads TGCGCCAGCGAAAGGACAGGGGCCTCAGAGACCCAGTACTTC. It encodes CASERTGASETQYF.